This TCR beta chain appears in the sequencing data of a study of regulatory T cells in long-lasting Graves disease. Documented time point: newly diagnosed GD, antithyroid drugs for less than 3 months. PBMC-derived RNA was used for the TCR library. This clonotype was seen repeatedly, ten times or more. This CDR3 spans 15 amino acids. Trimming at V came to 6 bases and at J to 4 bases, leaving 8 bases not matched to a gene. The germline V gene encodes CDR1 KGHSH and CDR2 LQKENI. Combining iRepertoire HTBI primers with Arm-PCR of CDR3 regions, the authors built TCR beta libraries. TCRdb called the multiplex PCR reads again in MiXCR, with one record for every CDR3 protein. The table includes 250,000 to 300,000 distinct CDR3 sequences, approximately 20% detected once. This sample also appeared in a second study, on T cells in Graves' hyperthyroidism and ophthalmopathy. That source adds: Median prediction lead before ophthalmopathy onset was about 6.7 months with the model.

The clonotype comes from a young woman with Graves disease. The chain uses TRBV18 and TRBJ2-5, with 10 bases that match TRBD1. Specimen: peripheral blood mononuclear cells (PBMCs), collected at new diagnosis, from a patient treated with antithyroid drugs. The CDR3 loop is CASSPGTGVTETQYF. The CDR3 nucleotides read TGTGCCAGCTCCCCCGGGACAGGGGTGACAGAGACCCAGTACTTC.